The 31 T cell receptor beta chains presented below share a single source sample, sequenced in a study of blood T cell repertoires in COVID-19. Profiling relied on immunoSEQ multiplex PCR, and the TCRdb table lists in-frame clones only, not all of them. The sample has more than 120,000 clones, approximately 90% seen once. The sample was peripheral blood. All receptors come from a woman aged 50 to 60 with active or convalescent COVID-19.

This chain connects TRBV5-1 to TRBJ2-4; TRBD1 matches at 7 bases. The germline V gene has CDR1 SGHRS and CDR2 YFSETQ. Trimming removed 0 bases from V and 6 bases from J; junction bases left unmatched: 9. The CDR3 has 16 amino acids. The CDR3 region is CASSLGVTGNTNIQYF. CDR3 bases: TGCGCCAGCAGCTTGGGTGTGACAGGGAATACAAACATTCAGTACTTC.

This chain connects TRBV5-4 to TRBJ2-2; 11 nucleotides match TRBD1. V was pared by 4 bases and J by 1 base, with 3 bases of the junction left unmatched. Looked up from germline, CDR1 is SGHNT and CDR2 is YYREEE (reference sequence). The CDR3 covers 16 residues. The CDR3 sequence: CASSGGTGGNTGELFF. The CDR3 nucleotides are TGTGCCAGCAGCGGTGGGACAGGGGGGAACACCGGGGAGCTGTTTTTT.

The chain is built from TRBV27 and TRBJ2-1; 13 nucleotides match TRBD2. Per germline, CDR1 MNHEY and CDR2 SMNVEV (reference sequence). This CDR3 is built from 15 residues. V was pared by 6 bases and J by 2 bases, with 1 base of the junction left unmatched. This chain's CDR3 is CASRTSGRAYNEQFF. DNA for the CDR3: TGTGCCAGCAGAACTAGCGGGAGGGCCTACAATGAGCAGTTCTTC.

V and J are TRBV4-2 and TRBJ1-1; D is undetermined. The CDR3 spans 14 residues. With 1 base removed from V and 4 bases from J, the gap between germline ends came to 10 bases. CDR1 and CDR2 from the germline V gene are LGHNA and YNFKEQ. CDR3: CASSQGERGTEAFF. The CDR3 nucleotides are TGTGCCAGCAGCCAAGGGGAGCGAGGCACTGAAGCTTTCTTT.

The rearrangement joins TRBV11-2 to TRBJ1-1, with 8 bases that match TRBD1. There are 13 residues in the CDR3. V lost 6 bases, J lost 7 bases, and 7 bases stayed unmatched. Germline V gene lookup returns CDR1 SGHAT and CDR2 FQNNGV. The CDR3 sequence is CASSSYGTGEAFF. CDR3 sequence (DNA): TGTGCCAGCAGTTCCTACGGGACAGGTGAAGCTTTCTTT.

V usage is TRBV10-3 and J usage is TRBJ2-7, with 8 bases that match TRBD2. The CDR3 extends over 14 amino acids. V shed 6 bases, J shed 2 bases, and the junction held 6 bases outside the gene matches. Germline loops: CDR1 ENHRY, CDR2 SYGVKD. The CDR3 DNA reads TGTGCCATCAGGGCGACTAGCGACACCTACGAGCAGTACTTC. It is translated as CAIRATSDTYEQYF.

The V call is TRBV3-1 (or the pseudogene TRBV3-2), the J call TRBJ2-3; D uncertain. Germline V gene sequence: CDR1 LGHDT, CDR2 YNNKEL (reference sequence). The CDR3 spans 11 residues. The V end was cut by 5 bases, the J end by 4 bases, with 4 bases between. The CDR3 is CASSFADTQYF. CDR3 DNA: TGTGCCAGCAGCTTCGCAGATACGCAGTATTTT.

The chain uses TRBV28 and TRBJ1-2; unclear D gene. From germline, CDR1 is MDHEN and CDR2 SYDVKM. The CDR3 is made up of 18 amino acids. V lost 3 bases and J 12 bases, leaving 32 bases between the germline ends. The chain's CDR3 is CASSFAGSLEVSGWVHTF. DNA of the CDR3: TGTGCCAGCAGTTTCGCCGGCAGCCTGGAGGTTAGTGGATGGGTCCACACCTTC.

The chain's CDR3 is CASSLSEDTEAFF. DNA of the CDR3: TGTGCCAGCAGTTTATCGGAGGACACTGAAGCTTTCTTT. The rearrangement joins TRBV27 to TRBJ1-1; D unresolved. Germline V lookup: CDR1 MNHEY, CDR2 SMNVEV (reference sequence). The V end lost 0 bases, the J end lost 3 bases, and 5 bases lay between the germline ends. This CDR3 has 13 residues.

This chain connects TRBV7-2 to TRBJ2-3; a possible D gene is TRBD2 (7 bases). The V gene lost 0 bases and the J gene lost 3 bases, with 13 bases spanning the gap. CDR1 and CDR2 (germline): SGHTA, FQGNSA. This CDR3 contains 16 residues. CDR3 in amino acids: CASSLAGGLGTDTQYF. CDR3 bases: TGTGCCAGCAGCTTAGCGGGGGGGCTGGGAACAGATACGCAGTATTTT.

The chain is built from TRBV19 and TRBJ1-2, with D tentatively TRBD1 (6 bases). The germline V and J ends were trimmed by 10 bases and 2 bases, with 17 bases remaining between them. The germline V gene encodes CDR1 LNHDA and CDR2 SQIVND (reference sequence). The CDR3 consists of 14 residues. CDR3 sequence (DNA): TGTGCCATATACATGACAGGTACAAACTATGGCTACACCTTC. Its translation is CAIYMTGTNYGYTF.

V gene TRBV6-5 combines with J gene TRBJ1-3; 8 positions agree with TRBD1. The CDR3 spans 15 residues. V was clipped by 5 bases and J by 2 bases; unmatched bases: 5. Germline V gene sequence: CDR1 MNHEY, CDR2 SVGAGI. In DNA, the CDR3 is TGTGCCAGCAGTCTGGACAGGGCTACTGGAAACACCATATATTTT. Translated: CASSLDRATGNTIYF.

V gene TRBV12-3 or TRBV12-4 combines with J gene TRBJ1-5; D is uncertain. The CDR3 totals 13 residues. V was cut by 3 bases and J by 10 bases, with 13 bases left in between. The DNA for the CDR3 is TGTGCCAGCAGTTTGCACTCCCCGGTCCCCCAGCATTTT. Protein: CASSLHSPVPQHF.

The rearrangement uses TRBV5-5 and TRBJ1-6; D call uncertain. The germline CDR1 and CDR2 sequences are SGHKS and YYEKEE (reference sequence). The CDR3 spans 14 residues. V was pared by 2 bases and J by 7 bases, with 10 bases between. CDR3 residues: CASSFSGENSPLHF. The DNA for the CDR3 is TGTGCCAGCAGCTTTTCCGGGGAGAATTCACCCCTCCACTTT.

V gene TRBV6-2 or TRBV6-3 combines with J gene TRBJ2-5, with 9 bases matching TRBD2. This CDR3 region has 14 residues. Germline V gene lookup returns CDR1 MNHEY and CDR2 SVGEGT. J gave up 5 bases and V 6 bases, and 7 bases lay outside the gene matches. CDR3 residues: CASSPGTSPETQYF. Written as DNA, the CDR3 is TGTGCCAGCAGCCCCGGGACTAGCCCGGAGACCCAGTACTTC.

The chain has TRBV30 and TRBJ1-6, with TRBD1 as a possible D gene (5 bases). CDR1 is GTSNPN, CDR2 SVGIG, per germline (reference sequence). There are 13 residues in the CDR3. With 4 bases removed from V and 8 bases from J, the gap between germline ends came to 12 bases. DNA for the CDR3: TGTGCCTGGATCGCGGACAAATATTCACCCCTCCACTTT. This codes for CAWIADKYSPLHF.

This CDR3 is CASSWGRTGVNEQFF. CDR3 bases: TGTGCCAGCAGCTGGGGAAGGACAGGGGTTAATGAGCAGTTCTTC. The chain uses TRBV11-2 and TRBJ2-1, with 9 bases identical to TRBD1. Germline trimming cut 4 bases from V and 7 bases from J; bases unmatched to any gene: 8. Germline V gene lookup returns CDR1 SGHAT and CDR2 FQNNGV. This CDR3 has 15 amino acids.

The rearrangement joins TRBV3-1 (or the pseudogene TRBV3-2) to TRBJ2-7; 9 positions match TRBD1. CDR1 is LGHDT, CDR2 YNNKEL, per germline (reference sequence). The CDR3 runs to 15 residues. V shed 3 bases, J shed 2 bases, and the junction held 5 bases outside the gene matches. The CDR3 nucleotides are TGTGCCAGCAGCCATGGGACAGGGAACACCTACGAGCAGTACTTC. Its protein is CASSHGTGNTYEQYF.

The chain carries TRBV11-2 and TRBJ2-1; maybe TRBD2 (6 bases). From germline, CDR1 is SGHAT and CDR2 FQNNGV. The V end lost 1 base, the J end lost 3 bases, and 10 bases lay between the germline ends. This CDR3 comprises 15 residues. The CDR3 nucleotides are TGTGCCAGCAGCTTAGCGGGAGTCCTCTACAATGAGCAGTTCTTC. Amino acids: CASSLAGVLYNEQFF.

The chain recombines TRBV4-1 with TRBJ1-4, with D possibly TRBD1 on 5 matching bases. V lost 0 bases and J lost 7, with 24 bases in between. Germline CDR1 MGHRA, CDR2 YSYEKL. The CDR3 is 19 amino acids. The CDR3: CASSQDQGSGLLHREKLFF. The CDR3 DNA follows: TGCGCCAGCAGCCAAGATCAGGGTTCAGGCCTGCTTCACCGTGAAAAACTGTTTTTT.

The chain recombines TRBV5-1 with TRBJ2-5; possible D gene TRBD1, 6 bases. From germline, CDR1 is SGHRS and CDR2 YFSETQ. With 5 bases removed from V and 5 bases from J, the gap between germline ends came to 19 bases. The CDR3 totals 15 residues. The CDR3 bases are TGCGCCAGCAGACCGATACAGGGTGGTACGGAGACCCAGTACTTC. Residues: CASRPIQGGTETQYF.

In regard to this clone: The sample carries other DNA sequences with the same CDR3. The chain is built from TRBV2 and TRBJ1-1, with TRBD1 matching 7 bases. V dropped 5 bases and J dropped 1; count of bases not matched to a gene: 4. Germline V gives CDR1 SNHLY, CDR2 FYNNEI. The CDR3 is 14 amino acids. CDR3 bases: TGTGCCAGCAGTTACAGGGGTGGGAACACTGAAGCTTTCTTT. Residues: CASSYRGGNTEAFF.

This rearrangement joins TRBV2 to TRBJ1-2; TRBD1 matches at 7 bases. This CDR3 has 12 residues. Germline V gene lookup returns CDR1 SNHLY and CDR2 FYNNEI. The J segment lost 7 bases and the V segment lost 9 bases, leaving 8 bases of the junction unmatched. The CDR3 DNA sequence: TGTGCCAGACAGGGGTTAGGGAGTGGCTACACCTTC. Protein sequence: CARQGLGSGYTF. The variable domain in full, with the rest retrieved from reference TRBV2 and TRBJ1-2, is EPEVTQTPSHQVTQMGQEVILRCVPISNHLYFYWYRQILGQKVEFLVSFYNNEISEKSEIFDDQFSVERPDGSNFTLKIRSTKLEDSAMYFCARQGLGSGYTFGSGTRLTVV.

V and J are TRBV5-4 and TRBJ2-7, with 11 bases matching TRBD1. Germline assignment: CDR1 SGHNT and CDR2 YYREEE (reference sequence). This CDR3 has 15 amino acids. With V trimmed by 2 bases and J by 7 bases, 8 bases remained unmatched. The CDR3 nucleotides are TGTGCCAGCAGCTTCACCGGGACAGGGGGTGGAGAGCAGTACTTC. It encodes CASSFTGTGGGEQYF.

The J gene is TRBJ1-1, the V gene TRBV7-9; the D is unclear. Germline V gene lookup returns CDR1 SEHNR and CDR2 FQNEAQ (reference sequence). This CDR3 region has 13 residues. The V gene lost 5 bases and the J gene lost 7 bases, with 14 bases spanning the gap. CDR3 residues: CASSLGVELEAFF. Here the CDR3 DNA reads TGTGCCAGCAGCCTAGGAGTAGAGCTTGAAGCTTTCTTT.

In nucleotides, the CDR3 is TGTGCCATCAGTGAGTTGGCCAGGGGGGCTGAAGCTTTCTTT. Its translation is CAISELARGAEAFF. This chain uses TRBV10-3 with TRBJ1-1, with 7 bases identical to TRBD1. The V segment lost 1 base and the J segment 6 bases; nucleotides outside the gene matches: 5. Germline lookup yields CDR1 ENHRY and CDR2 SYGVKD. The CDR3 covers 14 residues.

The chain employs TRBV6-5 and TRBJ2-7; D gene ambiguous. V dropped 0 bases and J dropped 2 bases, with 14 bases sitting between them. The CDR3 has 16 residues. The germline V gene has CDR1 MNHEY and CDR2 SVGAGI. As DNA, the CDR3 is TGTGCCAGCAGTTACTCGGGCCTACGAGCCCCCTACGAGCAGTACTTC. Its protein product is CASSYSGLRAPYEQYF.

The chain recombines TRBV7-8 with TRBJ1-1; TRBD1 agrees at 8 bases. Germline CDR1 SGHVS, CDR2 FQNEAQ. The CDR3 totals 16 residues. With 5 bases clipped from V and 5 bases from J, the junction kept 13 bases outside the gene matches. CDR3 nucleotide sequence: TGTGCCAGCAGCCCCAGGACAGGGATAAGAAGAACTGAAGCTTTCTTT. This gives the protein CASSPRTGIRRTEAFF.

The chain combines TRBV7-9 with TRBJ2-7; TRBD2 matches 10 bases. V lost 3 bases and J lost 3; bases outside the gene matches: 14. This CDR3 spans 18 amino acids. Germline V gene data show CDR1 as SEHNR and CDR2 as FQNEAQ (reference sequence). DNA of the CDR3: TGTGCCAGCAGCTTCATAGCGGGAGGCCGCTTTATTAACTACGAGCAGTACTTC. Translation: CASSFIAGGRFINYEQYF.

The chain is built from TRBV15 and TRBJ1-2; 7 bases line up with TRBD1. CDR3 length equals 14 residues. Germline V gene data show CDR1 as LNHNV and CDR2 as YYDKDF (reference sequence). V was pared by 4 bases and J by 8 bases, with 10 bases of the junction left unmatched. CDR3 DNA: TGTGCCACCAGCAATCAGACAGGGTTCGGAGGCTACACCTTC. The encoded protein is CATSNQTGFGGYTF.

V gene TRBV5-1 combines with J gene TRBJ2-1; D is perhaps TRBD1 (5 bases). The CDR3 runs to 11 residues. V dropped 3 bases and J dropped 12 bases, with 10 bases sitting between them. Germline V gene sequence: CDR1 SGHRS, CDR2 YFSETQ. The CDR3 sequence is CASSSRQRQFF. The CDR3 DNA follows: TGCGCCAGCAGCTCGAGACAGAGGCAGTTCTTC.